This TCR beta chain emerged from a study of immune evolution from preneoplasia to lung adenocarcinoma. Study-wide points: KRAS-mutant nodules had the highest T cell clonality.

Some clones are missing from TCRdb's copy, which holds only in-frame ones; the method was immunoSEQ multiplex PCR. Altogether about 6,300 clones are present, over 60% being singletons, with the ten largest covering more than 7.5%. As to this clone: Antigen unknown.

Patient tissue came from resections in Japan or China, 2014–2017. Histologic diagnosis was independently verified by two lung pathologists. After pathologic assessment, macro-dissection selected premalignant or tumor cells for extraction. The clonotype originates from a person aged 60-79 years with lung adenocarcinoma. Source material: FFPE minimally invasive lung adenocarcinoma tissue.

CDR3 DNA sequence: TGCGCCAGCAGCTTGGCTGACGGAGATACGCAGTATTTT. Its protein product is CASSLADGDTQYF. V and J are TRBV5-1 and TRBJ2-3, with D unresolved. Looked up from germline, CDR1 is SGHRS and CDR2 is YFSETQ. The CDR3 runs to 13 residues. Trimming took 0 bases from V and 5 from J, leaving 7 bases between them.